Given below is one TCR beta chain in context. Its binding antigen is unknown. Base qualities are missing; no much larger clone stands one base away. TCR beta CDR3 regions were amplified from RNA transcripts for repertoire sequencing. The first round of RT-PCR was done with HTBI primers and the Qiagen OneStep RT-PCR kit, and was followed by a second round of multiplex PCR, then size selection and purification. Libraries were sequenced paired-end with 100 bp reads on an Illumina HiSeq2000. The published analysis was carried out like this. Reads were processed with SOAPnuke, discarding reads with adapters, uncalled bases, mean Phred below 15, or no exact constant-primer or identifier match. COPE v1.2.5 was used to merge the high-quality paired reads. Clonotypes were defined as unique nucleotide sequences and were aligned to IMGT TRB V, D and J references using MiTCR v1.1. Analysis was restricted to V-J combinations with a frequency above 0.0001, which covered approximately 99% of repertoires. For each V-J combination, a TCR clonal expansion and chaos score was defined as the ratio of F50 clonal expansion to chaos observed in the TCRdist matrix. Welch's t-statistics and random forest were used to reduce the features to about twelve V-J combinations, which were then used as input to a naive Bayes classifier. The Morisita-Horn index was used to measure how similar the thyroid and blood repertoires were. TCRdb reprocessing: public reads trimmed at Q25 with fastp, clones called with MiXCR, in-frame beta chains kept. Rows are combined by CDR3 protein, so each entry shows the most common genes and DNA. None of the V and J calls come from the authors' own analysis; TCRdb made them. This sample has around 470,000 distinct CDR3 sequences in its table, and approximately 15% of those were observed once. In total, the top ten clones hold approximately 9.8% of the sample.

The sample is drawn from a study of Graves' ophthalmopathy and Graves' hyperthyroidism (dated by TCRdb to 2016 to 2019). Notes on the research overall: Peripheral blood samples were taken at the time of initial diagnosis, before any treatment was given. In total, 135 blood samples were TCR-sequenced: approximately 42 ophthalmopathy, 80 or so hyperthyroidism and some 17 hyperthyroidism-to-ophthalmopathy patients. Following sampling, methimazole starting at 30 mg daily was administered to hyperthyroidism patients, and high-dose intravenous methylprednisolone was administered to ophthalmopathy patients. TCR beta repertoire signatures were used to distinguish Graves' ophthalmopathy from Graves' hyperthyroidism and to predict progression to ophthalmopathy. In five or six hyperthyroidism patients, T-cell repertoires of thyroid tissue and blood were compared. The approximately 90 discovery patients were divided at random into training and test sets in a 7:3 ratio. The independent validation cohort included under 20 hyperthyroidism patients plus 17 patients who later progressed from hyperthyroidism to ophthalmopathy. To explore V-J signatures that separate ophthalmopathy from hyperthyroidism, a discovery set of fewer than 110 patients was enrolled, consisting of 40 to 45 with ophthalmopathy and around 57 with stable hyperthyroidism. Overall study outcomes, separate from this receptor: In validation, the model predicted ophthalmopathy progression with over 60% sensitivity and around 72% specificity; around twelve predicted patients were CT-confirmed with GO in a median of about 7.1 months. Among expanded thyroid clonotypes with frequency above 0.001, most also showed up in blood, which suggests that blood repertoires may reflect the thyroid immune response. In cross-validation, the 13-signature model distinguished ophthalmopathy from stable hyperthyroidism with approximately 85% sensitivity and approximately 81% specificity, and in the test set the corresponding values were roughly 80% and 76%. Sample size was not predetermined statistically, and investigators were not blinded to group allocation.

The CDR3 numbers 19 residues from cysteine through phenylalanine. Only the CDR3 DNA stays, 57 bases, in frame from base 1. Ends trimmed: V by 2 bases, J by 1 base; bases unmatched to a gene: 10. For CDR1 and CDR2, the germline V gene lists KGHSH and LQKENI. Ophthalmopathy patients had moderately to severely active disease, Clinical Activity Score of at least 3, NOSPECS grade of at least 4, and disease duration under 3 months. Patients with other autoimmune diseases, uncontrolled infections, pregnancy or lactation were excluded from the study. Clinical symptoms, serum thyroxine, TRAb, thyroid ultrasound and orbital computed tomography were used for diagnosis. Using Ficoll-Paque density gradient centrifugation, PBMCs were isolated from 10 ml of fresh peripheral blood. Total RNA was extracted using Trizol reagent, and RNA quality was checked on an Agilent 2100 Bioanalyzer.

The chain is assembled from TRBV18 and TRBJ1-5; 11 bases in the junction line up with TRBD1. The sequence was obtained from a woman between 25 and 40 years old with Graves' ophthalmopathy. Donor details come from another sample of the same person, matched by shared clones. The sequenced sample was blood. The CDR3 region: CASSPYGTGGSRSNQPQHF. The DNA sequence reads TGTGCCAGCTCACCATATGGGACAGGGGGTAGCCGGAGCAATCAGCCCCAGCATTTT.